The 9 T cell receptor beta chains below were found in one sample sequenced in a study of cytomegalovirus exposure and HLA in healthy donors. Measured with immunoSEQ multiplex PCR; TCRdb has only the in-frame clones, and not every one. This table has 300,000 to 450,000 clones, 70% to 90% appearing once. The sample consisted of PBMCs. The receptors were gathered from a woman between 18 and 29 years old in good health and CMV-seronegative.

V is TRBV6-5 and J is TRBJ1-1; 9 nucleotides align to TRBD1. This CDR3 has 14 amino acids. In germline, CDR1 is MNHEY, CDR2 SVGAGI. With 5 bases clipped from V and 4 bases from J, the junction kept 5 bases outside the gene matches. The CDR3 nucleotides read TGTGCCAGCAGTATACAGGGGGCTAGCACTGAAGCTTTCTTT. This sequence encodes CASSIQGASTEAFF.

This sequence joins TRBV9 and TRBJ1-1, with D perhaps TRBD1 (5 bases). Germline-derived CDR1 and CDR2 are SGDLS and YYNGEE. The CDR3 length is 17 residues. The V and J ends lost 0 bases and 1 base respectively, with 16 bases between them. CDR3 amino acids: CASSVGRRGARNTEAFF. The CDR3 nucleotides read TGTGCCAGCAGCGTAGGGAGGAGGGGAGCTAGGAACACTGAAGCTTTCTTT.

The rearrangement links TRBV28 to TRBJ2-5, with 10 bases identical to TRBD1. J lost 2 bases, V lost 7 bases, and 1 base had no gene match. The CDR3 totals 13 residues. Germline V gene data show CDR1 as MDHEN and CDR2 as SYDVKM. In DNA form, the CDR3 reads TGTGCCAGCAAGGACAGGGGGCAAGAGACCCAGTACTTC. This codes for CASKDRGQETQYF.

V and J are TRBV7-9 and TRBJ1-2, with TRBD1 matching 7 bases. CDR1 and CDR2 from the germline V gene are SEHNR and FQNEAQ (reference sequence). The CDR3 spans 14 residues. The ends lost 5 bases at V and 3 bases at J; junction bases unmatched: 6. Here the CDR3 DNA reads TGTGCCAGCAGCCAAAAACAGGGGTACTATGGCTACACCTTC. It codes for CASSQKQGYYGYTF.

The chain joins TRBV14 to TRBJ1-2; TRBD1 aligns across 7 bases. This CDR3 contains 14 residues. V lost 4 bases to trimming and J lost 0 bases; unmatched junction nucleotides: 2. CDR1 is SGHDN, CDR2 FVKESK, per germline. The CDR3: CASSRDRANYGYTF. The CDR3 nucleotides read TGTGCCAGCAGCCGGGACAGAGCTAACTATGGCTACACCTTC.

This chain links TRBV27 with TRBJ1-2; tentatively, D is TRBD1 (6 bases). With 6 bases removed from V and 5 bases from J, the gap between germline ends came to 22 bases. CDR3 size: 16 residues. CDR1 is MNHEY and CDR2 is SMNVEV in the germline V gene (reference sequence). CDR3 region: CASRPTAGGAPYGYTF. CDR3 nucleotide sequence: TGTGCCAGCAGGCCAACCGCCGGGGGGGCACCTTATGGCTACACCTTC.

V and J are TRBV30 and TRBJ2-6; D might be TRBD1 (6 bases). The V end lost 1 base, the J end lost 0 bases, and 13 bases lay between the germline ends. The germline V gene has CDR1 GTSNPN and CDR2 SVGIG (reference sequence). The CDR3 totals 17 residues. The DNA for the CDR3 is TGTGCCTGGAGTGGAGGGGGTCCCTACTCTGGGGCCAACGTCCTGACTTTC. This encodes CAWSGGGPYSGANVLTF.

This rearrangement joins TRBV28 to TRBJ2-2; TRBD2 might be the D (6 bases). Germline V lookup: CDR1 MDHEN, CDR2 SYDVKM. V was cut by 8 bases and J by 6 bases, with 13 bases left in between. The CDR3 contains 13 residues. CDR3 in amino acids: CASAWGVSGELFF. CDR3 nucleotide sequence: TGTGCCAGCGCTTGGGGGGTGTCCGGGGAGCTGTTTTTT. The full variable domain, completed using reference TRBV28 and TRBJ2-2, is DVKVTQSSRYLVKRTGEKVFLECVQDMDHENMFWYRQDPGLGLRLIYFSYDVKMKEKGDIPEGYSVSREKKERFSLILESASTNQTSMYLCASAWGVSGELFFGEGSRLTVL.

The J gene is TRBJ2-7, the V gene TRBV15; possibly TRBD1 for D (6 bases). The V and J ends lost 0 bases and 2 bases respectively, with 14 bases between them. Germline CDR1 is LNHNV and CDR2 is YYDKDF (reference sequence). The CDR3 contains 16 residues. The CDR3 nucleotides are TGTGCCACCAGCAGAGAGCTTACAGGGATCACCTACGAGCAGTACTTC. Encoded protein: CATSRELTGITYEQYF. The full variable domain, completed using reference TRBV15 and TRBJ2-7, is DAMVIQNPRYQVTQFGKPVTLSCSQTLNHNVMYWYQQKSSQAPKLLFHYYDKDFNNEADTPDNFQSRRPNTSFCFLDIRSPGLGDTAMYLCATSRELTGITYEQYFGPGTRLTVT.